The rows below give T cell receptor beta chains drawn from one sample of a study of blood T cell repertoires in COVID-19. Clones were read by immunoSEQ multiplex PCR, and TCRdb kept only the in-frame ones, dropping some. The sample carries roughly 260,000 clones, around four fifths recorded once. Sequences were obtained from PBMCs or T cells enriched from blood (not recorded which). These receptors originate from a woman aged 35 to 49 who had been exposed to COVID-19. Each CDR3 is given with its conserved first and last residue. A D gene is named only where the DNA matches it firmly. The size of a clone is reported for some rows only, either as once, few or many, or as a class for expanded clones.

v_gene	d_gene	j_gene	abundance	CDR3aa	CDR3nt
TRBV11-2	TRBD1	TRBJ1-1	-	CASSSGTGGTEAFF	TGTGCCAGCAGCTCCGGAACAGGGGGTACTGAAGCTTTCTTT
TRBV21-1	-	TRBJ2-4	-	CASSNSSAKGSKNIQYF	TGTGCCAGCAGCAATTCTAGCGCCAAGGGGTCCAAAAACATTCAGTACTTC
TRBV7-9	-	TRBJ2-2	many	CASSLGAQGFGELFF	TGTGCCAGCAGCTTAGGTGCCCAGGGGTTCGGGGAGCTGTTTTTT
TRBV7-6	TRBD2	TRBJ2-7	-	CASSFNRLAGSSYEQYF	TGTGCCAGCAGCTTTAACCGACTAGCGGGGTCTTCCTACGAGCAGTACTTC
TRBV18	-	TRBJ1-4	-	CASSRSGGGEKLFF	TGTGCCAGCTCCCGTTCCGGGGGGGGTGAAAAACTGTTTTTT
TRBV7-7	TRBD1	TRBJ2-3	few	CASSPLGGLGDTQYF	TGTGCTAGCAGCCCCCTAGGGGGCCTCGGAGATACGCAGTATTTT
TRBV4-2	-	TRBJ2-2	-	CASSQVRANTGELFF	TGTGCCAGCAGCCAAGTTCGGGCGAACACCGGGGAGCTGTTTTTT
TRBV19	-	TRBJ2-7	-	CASIGGAGEQYF	TGTGCCAGTATTGGCGGGGCGGGCGAGCAGTACTTC
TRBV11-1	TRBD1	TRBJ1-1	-	CASSYRTGNTEAFF	TGTGCCAGCAGCTACCGGACAGGGAACACTGAAGCTTTCTTT
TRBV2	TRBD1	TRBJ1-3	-	CASSVGTGASGNTIYF	TGTGCCAGCAGTGTGGGGACAGGGGCCTCTGGAAACACCATATATTTT
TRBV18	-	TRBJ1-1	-	CASSPATGNTEAFF	TGTGCCAGCTCACCGGCGACGGGGAACACTGAAGCTTTCTTT
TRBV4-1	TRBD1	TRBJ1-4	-	CASNTKSQGAGEKLFF	TGCGCCAGCAACACCAAGTCCCAGGGGGCCGGAGAAAAACTGTTTTTT
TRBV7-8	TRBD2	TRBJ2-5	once	CASSLYAGTSRETQYF	TGTGCCAGCAGCTTATACGCCGGGACTAGCCGGGAGACCCAGTACTTC
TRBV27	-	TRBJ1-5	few	CASSLEINQPQHF	TGTGCCAGCAGTTTAGAGATCAATCAGCCCCAGCATTTT
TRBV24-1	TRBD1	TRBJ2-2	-	CATSETGRNTGELFF	TGTGCCACCAGTGAGACAGGGAGGAACACCGGGGAGCTGTTTTTT